This T cell receptor (beta chain) was identified in a study of blood T cell repertoires in COVID-19. Overall study: Acute and convalescent COVID-19 samples came from the United States, Italy and Spain. PBMCs, B-cell-depleted T cells, or T cells were the source of the cDNA or gDNA that made up the material.

The CDR3 is made up of 13 amino acids. V was cut by 3 bases and J by 4 bases, with 13 bases left in between. Germline loops: CDR1 SQVTM, CDR2 ANQGSEA. The authors' processing: Amplification of reference gene primers was used by the study to estimate nucleated cell counts. Generated by immunoSEQ multiplex PCR, the TCRdb table keeps only in-frame clones and is missing some. V, J and clone size are those of that table, while D and trimming were read from the DNA. The data hold around 140,000 clones, with about 87% observed a single time. This chain joins TRBV29-1 and TRBJ2-7; D possibly corresponds to TRBD1 (7 bases). Sequencing input: peripheral blood. The receptor's source is a woman aged 50 to 60 with active or convalescent COVID-19. The CDR3 DNA is TGCAGCGTTGACCAGGGGGGTGCGTACGAGCAGTACTTC. It yields the protein CSVDQGGAYEQYF.